What follows are 18 T cell receptor beta chains derived from one specimen sequenced in a study of blood T cell repertoires in COVID-19. TCRdb's copy holds only in-frame clones and misses some; the assay was immunoSEQ multiplex PCR. The table records around 100,000 clones, roughly 90% of them present only once. The sample taken for sequencing was peripheral blood. These receptors were collected from an elderly man with acute or convalescent COVID-19.

J is TRBJ2-2 and V is TRBV6-6; D is unresolved. This CDR3 spans 13 amino acids. V lost 2 bases and J lost 7, with 8 bases in between. In germline, CDR1 is MNHNY, CDR2 SVGAGI (reference sequence). In nucleotides, the CDR3 is TGTGCCAGCAGTTACGAGGCCATCGGGGAGCTGTTTTTT. Its translation is CASSYEAIGELFF.

The chain employs TRBV7-9 and TRBJ2-2; perhaps TRBD1 as D (5 bases). With 5 bases removed from V and 6 bases from J, the gap between germline ends came to 10 bases. Germline lookup yields CDR1 SEHNR and CDR2 FQNEAQ (reference sequence). CDR3 length equals 13 residues. CDR3: CASSSTGPGELFF. The CDR3 DNA reads as TGTGCCAGCAGCAGCACAGGACCCGGGGAGCTGTTTTTT. Using reference TRBV7-9 and TRBJ2-2 for the parts outside the CDR3, the full variable domain is DTGVSQNPRHKITKRGQNVTFRCDPISEHNRLYWYRQTLGQGPEFLTYFQNEAQLEKSRLLSDRFSAERPKGSFSTLEIQRTEQGDSAMYLCASSSTGPGELFFGEGSRLTVL.

The J gene is TRBJ1-3, the V gene TRBV29-1; no clear D. CDR1 is SQVTM, CDR2 ANQGSEA, per germline. V was clipped by 6 bases and J by 0 bases, with 9 bases between them. The CDR3 length is 13 residues. DNA of the CDR3: TGCAGCGTCCGAGGGCACTCTGGAAACACCATATATTTT. Translated, it gives CSVRGHSGNTIYF. Filled out from reference TRBV29-1 and TRBJ1-3, the complete variable domain reads SAVISQKPSRDICQRGTSLTIQCQVDSQVTMMFWYRQQPGQSLTLIATANQGSEATYESGFVIDKFPISRPNLTFSTLTVSNMSPEDSSIYLCSVRGHSGNTIYFGEGSWLTVV.

This chain connects TRBV19 to TRBJ2-7; 8 bases map to TRBD1. This CDR3 is built from 14 residues. CDR1 LNHDA and CDR2 SQIVND come from the germline V gene (reference sequence). V gave up 8 bases and J gave up 4 bases; unmatched junction bases: 10. The CDR3, as DNA: TGTGCCAGTCGTTCGACAGGGGAAAGGTACGAGCAGTACTTC. Encoded protein: CASRSTGERYEQYF. Together with reference TRBV19 and TRBJ2-7, the CDR3 gives the full variable domain: DGGITQSPKYLFRKEGQNVTLSCEQNLNHDAMYWYRQDPGQGLRLIYYSQIVNDFQKGDIAEGYSVSREKKESFPLTVTSAQKNPTAFYLCASRSTGERYEQYFGPGTRLTVT.

The chain uses TRBV10-3 and TRBJ1-1; D is uncertain. The germline gives CDR1 ENHRY, CDR2 SYGVKD. The CDR3 extends over 13 amino acids. The V end was cut by 4 bases, the J end by 0 bases, with 6 bases between. The CDR3 spells CAISVGVNTEAFF. Here the CDR3 DNA reads TGTGCCATCAGTGTCGGAGTGAACACTGAAGCTTTCTTT.

This chain connects TRBV9 to TRBJ2-1; 10 positions match TRBD2. The germline V gene has CDR1 SGDLS and CDR2 YYNGEE. The CDR3 has 15 residues. V gave up 0 bases and J gave up 8 bases; unmatched junction bases: 5. CDR3 protein: CASSVDLAGVYEQFF. The CDR3 nucleotides are TGTGCCAGCAGCGTAGACCTAGCGGGAGTCTATGAGCAGTTCTTC. The full variable domain, in which reference TRBV9 and TRBJ2-1 provide the parts outside the CDR3, is DSGVTQTPKHLITATGQRVTLRCSPRSGDLSVYWYQQSLDQGLQFLIQYYNGEERAKGNILERFSAQQFPDLHSELNLSSLELGDSALYFCASSVDLAGVYEQFFGPGTRLTVL.

The chain joins TRBV7-9 to TRBJ2-3, with D possibly matching TRBD1 (8 bases). The germline V and J ends were trimmed by 3 bases and 4 bases, with 11 bases remaining between them. The CDR3 covers 14 residues. Germline-derived CDR1 and CDR2 are SEHNR and FQNEAQ (reference sequence). The chain's CDR3 is CASSFTGGADTQYF. CDR3 coding DNA: TGTGCCAGCAGCTTTACAGGGGGGGCAGATACGCAGTATTTT.

The chain carries TRBV5-1 and TRBJ2-3; the D is unclear. The V gene lost 0 bases and the J gene lost 4 bases, with 9 bases spanning the gap. CDR3 length equals 14 residues. CDR1 is SGHRS and CDR2 is YFSETQ in the germline V gene. This chain's CDR3 is CASSLGAPPDTQYF. The CDR3 bases are TGCGCCAGCAGCTTGGGGGCCCCCCCAGATACGCAGTATTTT.

This clone has just one count. The CDR3 loop reads CASSLAELKLETQYF. As DNA, the CDR3 is TGTGCCAGCAGCTTAGCGGAGCTTAAGCTCGAGACCCAGTACTTC. This chain links TRBV7-2 with TRBJ2-5, with D hard to call. The V and J ends lost 0 bases and 5 bases respectively, with 13 bases between them. Germline-derived CDR1 and CDR2 are SGHTA and FQGNSA. The CDR3 totals 15 residues.

V gene TRBV4-3 combines with J gene TRBJ2-7, with TRBD2 identical over 10 bases. CDR1 is LGHNA and CDR2 is YSLEER in the germline V gene. CDR3 length equals 16 residues. Trimming at V came to 3 bases and at J to 3 bases, leaving 8 bases not matched to a gene. CDR3 in amino acids: CASSHPLLAGYYEQYF. The CDR3 coding sequence is TGCGCCAGCAGCCACCCTTTACTAGCGGGGTACTACGAGCAGTACTTC.

The chain has TRBV5-4 and TRBJ1-6; D gene ambiguous. Germline V gives CDR1 SGHNT, CDR2 YYREEE (reference sequence). The V end was cut by 0 bases, the J end by 7 bases, with 11 bases between. The CDR3 runs to 15 residues. The CDR3 spells CASSLDGQMNSPLHF. The CDR3 nucleotides are TGTGCCAGCAGCTTGGACGGTCAAATGAATTCACCCCTCCACTTT. Variable domain in full (rest from reference TRBV5-4 and TRBJ1-6): ETGVTQSPTHLIKTRGQQVTLRCSSQSGHNTVSWYQQALGQGPQFIFQYYREEENGRGNFPPRFSGLQFPNYSSELNVNALELDDSALYLCASSLDGQMNSPLHFGNGTRLTVT.

J is TRBJ1-6 and V is TRBV28; D gene unclear. The CDR3 loop spans 14 amino acids. Per the germline V gene, CDR1 is MDHEN and CDR2 is SYDVKM. With 2 bases removed from V and 5 bases from J, the gap between germline ends came to 7 bases. CDR3 in amino acids: CASSLGQDNSPLHF. CDR3 coding DNA: TGTGCCAGCAGTTTAGGGCAAGATAATTCACCCCTCCACTTT. The full variable domain, rest sourced from reference TRBV28 and TRBJ1-6, is DVKVTQSSRYLVKRTGEKVFLECVQDMDHENMFWYRQDPGLGLRLIYFSYDVKMKEKGDIPEGYSVSREKKERFSLILESASTNQTSMYLCASSLGQDNSPLHFGNGTRLTVT.

The chain couples TRBV29-1 to TRBJ1-2, with 8 bases lining up with TRBD1. With 5 bases clipped from V and 0 bases from J, the junction kept 2 bases outside the gene matches. This CDR3 has 13 residues. Germline V gene lookup returns CDR1 SQVTM and CDR2 ANQGSEA. CDR3 sequence (DNA): TGCAGCGTTATACAGGGGGCTAACTATGGCTACACCTTC. Translation gives CSVIQGANYGYTF.

J is TRBJ2-2 and V is TRBV28; D gene ambiguous. V was cut by 3 bases and J by 4 bases, with 3 bases left in between. The CDR3 consists of 12 residues. CDR1 MDHEN and CDR2 SYDVKM come from the germline V gene. CDR3 coding DNA: TGTGCCAGCAGTTTCTTCACCGGGGAGCTGTTTTTT. Amino acids: CASSFFTGELFF. Full variable domain (missing parts from reference TRBV28 and TRBJ2-2): DVKVTQSSRYLVKRTGEKVFLECVQDMDHENMFWYRQDPGLGLRLIYFSYDVKMKEKGDIPEGYSVSREKKERFSLILESASTNQTSMYLCASSFFTGELFFGEGSRLTVL.

CDR3 DNA sequence: TGTGCCGCTGGTATGCGGCGGCAAGAGACCCAGTACTTC. Encoded protein: CAAGMRRQETQYF. The chain uses TRBV27 and TRBJ2-5; D ambiguous. CDR3 length: 13 amino acids. V lost 11 bases and J 2 bases, leaving 15 bases between the germline ends. CDR1 and CDR2 (germline): MNHEY, SMNVEV (reference sequence).

The gene calls are TRBV28 and TRBJ2-3; 7 positions agree with TRBD1. With 3 bases clipped from V and 2 bases from J, the junction kept 8 bases outside the gene matches. In germline, CDR1 is MDHEN, CDR2 SYDVKM. The length of the CDR3 is 16 residues. The CDR3 DNA reads TGTGCCAGCAGTTTGGTCGGGACAGTAACCACAGATACGCAGTATTTT. It specifies CASSLVGTVTTDTQYF.

This chain uses TRBV28 with TRBJ2-2; TRBD1 matches at 8 bases. CDR3 length: 14 amino acids. Germline assignment: CDR1 MDHEN and CDR2 SYDVKM. J gave up 5 bases and V 10 bases, and 9 bases lay outside the gene matches. The CDR3 sequence is CATPAGGSTGELFF. The DNA of the CDR3 is TGTGCCACGCCGGCAGGGGGCTCTACCGGGGAGCTGTTTTTT.

This CDR3 is CASITDREGGYTF. CDR3 DNA sequence: TGTGCCAGCATTACGGACAGGGAGGGTGGCTACACCTTC. The gene calls are TRBV6-5 and TRBJ1-2; 8 nucleotides match TRBD1. The germline CDR1 and CDR2 sequences are MNHEY and SVGAGI. After removal of 7 bases from V and 7 bases from J, the junction contained 8 bases not matched to a gene. The CDR3 spans 13 residues.